This passage covers 15 T cell receptor beta chains from one sample sequenced in a study of blood T cell repertoires in COVID-19. Here immunoSEQ multiplex PCR was the method, and the copy in TCRdb shows in-frame clones only, minus some. This table has roughly 100,000 clones, around 76% appearing once. Sample: peripheral blood. Receptor source: a woman in her sixties or seventies with acute or convalescent COVID-19.

This chain uses TRBV7-2 with TRBJ1-5; D might be TRBD1 (5 bases). The germline gives CDR1 SGHTA, CDR2 FQGNSA. Trimming stripped 5 bases from V and 5 bases from J, with 10 bases between. This CDR3 region has 13 residues. In nucleotides, the CDR3 is TGTGCCAGCAGCCGACAGCTGCATCAGCCCCAGCATTTT. Protein: CASSRQLHQPQHF.

V is TRBV7-2 and J is TRBJ2-5, with TRBD1 identical over 8 bases. The CDR3 totals 13 residues. J was trimmed by 4 bases and V by 8 bases; bases with no gene match: 6. Germline CDR1 is SGHTA and CDR2 is FQGNSA. In nucleotides, the CDR3 is TGTGCCAGCGGACAGGGCGGAGGAGAGACCCAGTACTTC. Protein: CASGQGGGETQYF.

This chain connects TRBV5-6 to TRBJ1-1; D call uncertain. The V end lost 2 bases, the J end lost 7 bases, and 6 bases lay between the germline ends. CDR1 and CDR2 (germline): SGHDT, YYEEEE. This CDR3 contains 11 residues. CDR3 bases: TGTGCCAGCAGCTTAGTCGGTGAAGCTTTCTTT. It specifies CASSLVGEAFF.

In DNA, the CDR3 is TGTGCCAGCAGTTTATTCACTTCCTACGAGCAGTACTTC. Translating gives CASSLFTSYEQYF. The genes are TRBV28 and TRBJ2-7; D not certain. This CDR3 has 13 residues. V lost 1 base and J lost 1, with 5 bases in between. CDR1 is MDHEN and CDR2 is SYDVKM in the germline V gene.

The chain recombines TRBV7-9 with TRBJ2-1, with D tentatively TRBD2 (5 bases). The CDR3 is 14 residues long. The germline V gene encodes CDR1 SEHNR and CDR2 FQNEAQ (reference sequence). The V end lost 8 bases, the J end lost 5 bases, and 16 bases lay between the germline ends. The CDR3: CASRPLGDNNEQFF. DNA of the CDR3: TGTGCCAGCCGGCCTTTGGGAGACAACAATGAGCAGTTCTTC.

The DNA for the CDR3 is TGCGCCAGCCTAGGACAGGTCGAGGAGACCCAGTACTTC. It encodes CASLGQVEETQYF. The chain is built from TRBV5-1 and TRBJ2-5; 7 bases are shared with TRBD1. The germline V gene encodes CDR1 SGHRS and CDR2 YFSETQ. Losses at the gene ends were 7 bases for V and 5 bases for J; bases not matched to a gene: 8. The CDR3 consists of 13 residues. Supplemented by reference TRBV5-1 and TRBJ2-5, the full variable domain reads KAGVTQTPRYLIKTRGQQVTLSCSPISGHRSVSWYQQTPGQGLQFLFEYFSETQRNKGNFPGRFSGRQFSNSRSEMNVSTLELGDSALYLCASLGQVEETQYFGPGTRLLVL.

This rearrangement joins TRBV6-2 or TRBV6-3 to TRBJ2-5; D gene uncertain. There are 15 residues in the CDR3. V shed 4 bases and J shed 2 bases, with 14 bases lying between them. Germline V lookup: CDR1 MNHEY, CDR2 SVGEGT. CDR3 bases: TGTGCCAGCAGTTTAAGCCACAGTCGACAAGAGACCCAGTACTTC. The encoded protein is CASSLSHSRQETQYF.

This clone showed up just once. The V and J genes are TRBV5-1 and TRBJ2-1; TRBD1 agrees at 12 bases. The J segment lost 7 bases and the V segment lost 0 bases, leaving 8 bases of the junction unmatched. Germline assignment: CDR1 SGHRS and CDR2 YFSETQ. The CDR3 is 17 residues long. The CDR3 DNA is TGCGCCAGCAGCTTGGCGATTGGGACAGGGGGCGGGAATGAGCAGTTCTTC. Amino acids: CASSLAIGTGGGNEQFF.

The rearrangement uses TRBV9 and TRBJ2-3, with 12 nucleotides matching TRBD1. CDR1 is SGDLS and CDR2 is YYNGEE in the germline V gene. The CDR3 is 16 amino acids. J lost 4 bases, V lost 3 bases, and 6 bases had no gene match. In DNA form, the CDR3 reads TGTGCCAGCAGCGCGCCGGGACAGGGGGCGGCAGATACGCAGTATTTT. This gives the protein CASSAPGQGAADTQYF.

The chain uses TRBV7-9 and TRBJ1-6, with 9 bases matching TRBD1. The germline CDR1 and CDR2 sequences are SEHNR and FQNEAQ (reference sequence). V lost 3 bases to trimming and J lost 0 bases; unmatched junction nucleotides: 0. The CDR3 is 16 residues long. CDR3 in amino acids: CASSLTGGSYNSPLHF. The CDR3 nucleotides are TGTGCCAGCAGCTTGACAGGGGGCTCCTATAATTCACCCCTCCACTTT.

The CDR3 loop reads CASTTGGGSTDTQYF. CDR3 in DNA: TGTGCCAGCACCACTGGGGGCGGAAGCACAGATACGCAGTATTTT. This chain links TRBV7-2 with TRBJ2-3; a weak D match, TRBD1 (6 bases). The germline gives CDR1 SGHTA, CDR2 FQGNSA. V was clipped by 7 bases and J by 0 bases, with 14 bases between them. The CDR3 has 15 residues.

The gene calls are TRBV9 and TRBJ2-3, with 8 nucleotides matching TRBD2. This CDR3 spans 16 amino acids. From germline, CDR1 is SGDLS and CDR2 YYNGEE. V lost 7 bases to trimming and J lost 2 bases; unmatched junction nucleotides: 12. CDR3 region: CASRSGGILHTDTQYF. CDR3 in DNA: TGTGCCAGCCGGAGCGGGGGTATCTTACACACAGATACGCAGTATTTT.

This rearrangement joins TRBV6-5 to TRBJ2-5; 10 bases are shared with TRBD2. The CDR3 is 15 residues long. Germline lookup yields CDR1 MNHEY and CDR2 SVGAGI. V lost 6 bases, J lost 7 bases, and 11 bases stayed unmatched. CDR3 coding DNA: TGTGCCAGCAGAGCAGCGGGGGGGGCCCCCCGGACCCAGTACTTC. The encoded protein is CASRAAGGAPRTQYF.

This chain connects TRBV19 to TRBJ1-3, with TRBD1 identical over 7 bases. V dropped 5 bases and J dropped 3; count of bases not matched to a gene: 10. Looked up from germline, CDR1 is LNHDA and CDR2 is SQIVND (reference sequence). The CDR3 extends over 16 amino acids. The CDR3 sequence is CASSVITGAGGNTIYF. Written as DNA, the CDR3 is TGTGCCAGTAGTGTTATTACAGGGGCCGGTGGAAACACCATATATTTT.

The V and J genes are TRBV2 and TRBJ2-2; a possible D gene is TRBD1 (6 bases). CDR1 is SNHLY and CDR2 is FYNNEI in the germline V gene. The germline V and J ends were trimmed by 5 bases and 9 bases, with 10 bases remaining between them. The CDR3 consists of 12 residues. The CDR3 protein is CASSPGQRELFF. As DNA, the CDR3 is TGTGCCAGCAGTCCCGGACAGAGGGAGCTGTTTTTT.